A single sample is the source of the 20 T cell receptor beta chains below, sequenced in a study of shared clonotypes between healthy human individuals. It was CD45RO-negative cells, positively selected for CCR7, that made up naive CD8 cells, with terminally differentiated effector memory CD45RA+ cells excluded. Data came from immunoSEQ multiplex PCR; TCRdb stores just in-frame clones and leaves some out. Found here are nearly 2 million clones, approximately 94% of them singletons; the top ten hold more than 0.95%. Sequenced sample: naive CD8+ T cells sorted from blood. The receptor source for this set is a man aged 18 to 30 in good health.

The rearrangement uses TRBV6-6 and TRBJ2-3, with unresolved D. Looked up from germline, CDR1 is MNHNY and CDR2 is SVGAGI (reference sequence). CDR3 length: 13 residues. V was clipped by 7 bases and J by 0 bases, with 8 bases between them. CDR3 sequence (DNA): TGTGCCAGCATACAAGGGAGCACAGATACGCAGTATTTT. Translated, it gives CASIQGSTDTQYF.

This clone was counted once. The chain joins TRBV4-2 to TRBJ2-3; D is unresolved. Germline CDR1 is LGHNA and CDR2 is YNFKEQ. This CDR3 comprises 16 residues. Trimming stripped 0 bases from V and 0 bases from J, with 10 bases between. CDR3 region: CASSQEDGESTDTQYF. The CDR3 coding sequence is TGTGCCAGCAGCCAAGAGGATGGGGAAAGCACAGATACGCAGTATTTT.

With regard to this clone: This sample also contains other DNA sequences that code for the same CDR3. The chain joins TRBV27 to TRBJ2-7; tentatively, D is TRBD1 or TRBD2 (5 bases each). V gave up 2 bases and J gave up 1 base, with 9 bases separating them. Germline CDR1 and CDR2: MNHEY and SMNVEV (reference sequence). The CDR3 runs 14 residues. In DNA, the CDR3 is TGTGCCAGCAGTTTAGGGACGTTGTCCTACGAGCAGTACTTC. Translated: CASSLGTLSYEQYF.

DNA of the CDR3: TGTGCCAGCAGCGGGTTAGGACAGGGTGAAGCTTTCTTT. Translated, it gives CASSGLGQGEAFF. The chain carries TRBV25-1 and TRBJ1-1; TRBD1 matches 8 bases. The CDR3 has 13 residues. Per the germline V gene, CDR1 is MGHDK and CDR2 is SYGVNS. The J segment lost 7 bases and the V segment lost 6 bases, leaving 7 bases of the junction unmatched.

The chain is built from TRBV9 and TRBJ1-2; D is ambiguous. With 3 bases removed from V and 6 bases from J, the gap between germline ends came to 9 bases. This CDR3 is built from 12 residues. Germline values: CDR1 SGDLS, CDR2 YYNGEE. The CDR3 coding sequence is TGTGCCAGCAGCGCCGTCGAGGATGGCTACACCTTC. It specifies CASSAVEDGYTF. Full variable domain (missing parts from reference TRBV9 and TRBJ1-2): DSGVTQTPKHLITATGQRVTLRCSPRSGDLSVYWYQQSLDQGLQFLIQYYNGEERAKGNILERFSAQQFPDLHSELNLSSLELGDSALYFCASSAVEDGYTFGSGTRLTVV.

This chain connects TRBV28 to TRBJ1-3, with D hard to call. Germline values: CDR1 MDHEN, CDR2 SYDVKM. V was shortened by 5 bases and J by 0 bases, with 14 bases between the two germline ends. The CDR3 is made up of 16 amino acids. CDR3 residues: CASSVVGSGSGNTIYF. Written as DNA, the CDR3 is TGTGCCAGCAGTGTGGTGGGGTCGGGCTCTGGAAACACCATATATTTT. Looking up the rest from reference TRBV28 and TRBJ1-3 gives the full variable domain: DVKVTQSSRYLVKRTGEKVFLECVQDMDHENMFWYRQDPGLGLRLIYFSYDVKMKEKGDIPEGYSVSREKKERFSLILESASTNQTSMYLCASSVVGSGSGNTIYFGEGSWLTVV.

The chain uses TRBV10-3 and TRBJ2-7, with 14 bases matching TRBD2. The CDR3 totals 15 residues. With V trimmed by 2 bases and J by 5 bases, 2 bases remained unmatched. The V gene's germline CDR1 is ENHRY and CDR2 SYGVKD. The CDR3 coding sequence is TGTGCCATCAGTGAGCCGACTAGCGGGAGGGACGAGCAGTACTTC. This gives the protein CAISEPTSGRDEQYF.

This sequence joins TRBV5-4 and TRBJ2-7; possible D gene TRBD2, 7 bases. The CDR3 is 13 residues long. CDR1 and CDR2 (germline): SGHNT, YYREEE (reference sequence). Deletions cut 2 bases from V and 6 bases from J, with 12 bases between. The chain's CDR3 is CASSFRGAPEQYF. Written as DNA, the CDR3 is TGTGCCAGCAGCTTTCGGGGGGCGCCCGAGCAGTACTTC.

The rearrangement joins TRBV10-2 to TRBJ2-1; the D is unclear. Germline CDR1 is WSHSY and CDR2 is SAAADI. The CDR3 has 13 amino acids. Trimming pared 4 bases from V and 2 bases from J, leaving 6 bases between. CDR3 amino acids: CASSVVAYNEQFF. CDR3 DNA: TGCGCCAGCAGTGTAGTGGCCTACAATGAGCAGTTCTTC.

The sample holds a few counts of this clone. The chain joins TRBV5-3 to TRBJ1-6, with D possibly matching TRBD1 (5 bases). TRBV5-3 falls under the ORF class, with uncertain function. The CDR3 spans 17 residues. V was cut by 8 bases and J by 7 bases, with 25 bases left in between. The CDR3 nucleotides are TGTGCCAGGAGCGGGGTTTTCACGGGACCGGCAAATTCACCCCTCCACTTT. This translates into CARSGVFTGPANSPLHF.

On this clone: This CDR3 is also generated by other DNA sequences in the sample. V usage is TRBV27 and J usage is TRBJ1-6; D perhaps matches TRBD1 (5 bases). CDR3 length: 15 residues. Trimming took off 5 bases at V and 1 base at J, with 9 bases between the two ends. Germline V gene lookup returns CDR1 MNHEY and CDR2 SMNVEV (reference sequence). CDR3 DNA: TGTGCCAGCAGTCCCAGGGATTCCTATAATTCACCCCTCCACTTT. It encodes CASSPRDSYNSPLHF.

The chain is built from TRBV6-1 and TRBJ2-7; D not certain. The CDR3 runs to 12 residues. CDR1 and CDR2 (germline): MNHNS, SASEGT. Trimming left V 2 bases short and J 5 bases short, with 7 bases between. CDR3 coding DNA: TGTGCCAGCAGTGAAACCCGGGACGAGCAGTACTTC. Translation: CASSETRDEQYF.

The chain couples TRBV4-3 to TRBJ2-1; the D gene is possibly TRBD1 (6 bases). CDR3 length equals 14 residues. CDR1 is LGHNA, CDR2 YSLEER, per germline. Between the trimmed V and J ends, which lost 0 bases and 8 bases, there was a span of 11 bases. CDR3 coding DNA: TGCGCCAGCAGCCAAGAGAACGCAGGGGATGAGCAGTTCTTC. Protein: CASSQENAGDEQFF.

The V gene is TRBV4-3, the J gene TRBJ2-7; D might be TRBD2 (6 bases). Trimming shortened V by 0 bases and J by 3 bases, and 15 bases separated the two germline ends. The CDR3 extends over 16 amino acids. Germline CDR1 and CDR2: LGHNA and YSLEER. The CDR3 region has the DNA TGCGCCAGCAGCCAAGATTGGGGGGAGAGACTCTACGAGCAGTACTTC. Its translation: CASSQDWGERLYEQYF.

This chain connects TRBV27 to TRBJ1-6; the D is unclear. V was cut by 0 bases and J by 3 bases, with 6 bases left in between. This CDR3 is 15 amino acids long. CDR1 and CDR2 (germline): MNHEY, SMNVEV (reference sequence). CDR3 amino acids: CASSLSTNYNSPLHF. CDR3 sequence (DNA): TGTGCCAGCAGTTTATCGACAAACTATAATTCACCCCTCCACTTT.

This clone has only one observation. The chain carries TRBV4-3 and TRBJ1-1; a possible D gene is TRBD1 (5 bases). Trimming stripped 5 bases from V and 3 bases from J, with 19 bases between. Germline values: CDR1 LGHNA, CDR2 YSLEER. CDR3 length equals 16 residues. The DNA of the CDR3 is TGCGCCAGCAGCACGGTTAGGGAGGGGCTGGACACTGAAGCTTTCTTT. Amino acids: CASSTVREGLDTEAFF.

Concerning this clone itself: Just one base apart from a much larger clone, this may be a read error. This sequence joins TRBV27 and TRBJ1-1, with D unclear. Germline CDR1 and CDR2: MNHEY and SMNVEV (reference sequence). The CDR3 consists of 12 residues. Trimming cost V 2 bases and J 0 bases, with 1 base left between them. The CDR3 region has the DNA TGTGCCAGCAGTTTAATGAACACTGAAGCTTTCTTT. Protein sequence: CASSLMNTEAFF.

The V and J genes are TRBV5-4 and TRBJ2-7, with 11 bases aligning to TRBD2. Trimming at V came to 0 bases and at J to 1 base, leaving 3 bases not matched to a gene. The germline CDR1 and CDR2 sequences are SGHNT and YYREEE (reference sequence). The CDR3 is made up of 16 amino acids. The DNA for the CDR3 is TGTGCCAGCAGCTTGGAACTAGCGGGAGTATCCTACGAGCAGTACTTC. Translating gives CASSLELAGVSYEQYF.

The chain uses TRBV11-3 and TRBJ2-1; 7 bases agree with TRBD1. This CDR3 is built from 15 residues. CDR1 is SGHNT and CDR2 is YENEEA in the germline V gene. V dropped 6 bases and J dropped 0; count of bases not matched to a gene: 5. CDR3 coding DNA: TGTGCCAGCAGTCGTGACAGGGACTCCTACAATGAGCAGTTCTTC. Translated, it gives CASSRDRDSYNEQFF.

In its sample, this clone was seen once. The chain links TRBV4-1 to TRBJ1-1; 8 nucleotides align to TRBD1. The length of the CDR3 is 15 residues. Trimming took 4 bases from V and 12 from J; bases not matched to a gene: 16. CDR1 and CDR2 (germline): MGHRA, YSYEKL. This CDR3 is CASSPLSATGALTFF. The DNA for the CDR3 is TGCGCCAGCAGCCCGCTGTCAGCGACAGGGGCCCTCACTTTCTTT.